This T cell receptor beta chain appears in the sequencing data of a study of graft-versus-host responses after intestinal transplantation. A word on this clone: Its antigen is undetermined.

The table came from immunoSEQ multiplex PCR; TCRdb's copy has only in-frame clones and leaves some out. Of 84,000 or so clones in the sample, roughly 92% are singletons; the top ten hold about 0.3%. Unmatched junction bases numbered 5, after V lost 3 bases and J lost 6 bases. This CDR3 contains 14 residues. The germline V gene encodes CDR1 KGHSH and CDR2 LQKENI. Overall study results and limits: GvH clones occurred in recipient marrow; some first appeared in ileum or blood.

The sequences come from unstimulated CD4+ T cells sorted from spleen or lymph node cells, collected before intestinal transplant. The clonotype comes from a human donor who received an intestinal transplant. This sequence joins TRBV18 and TRBJ2-7; 10 bases line up with TRBD1. CDR3 bases: TGTGCCAGCTCACCTGGGACAGGGGATCTCGAGCAGTACTTC. This gives the protein CASSPGTGDLEQYF.